This T cell receptor (beta chain) derives from a study of T cell repertoires in cytomegalovirus infection. Looking at the study overall: HLA-B-restricted CMV epitopes that are well studied were used alongside recently identified HLA-C-restricted ones. Both a matching HLA type and CMV infection were indicated by public TCR beta signatures.

General study results and limits: Identification of carriers of CMV plus the relevant HLA was achieved through cumulative public TCR beta family frequency. Predominance within the ex vivo response was attributable to HLA-C-restricted CMV-specific TCR beta clonotypes.

The CDR3 runs 14 residues. Germline V gene sequence: CDR1 MNHEY, CDR2 SMNVEV (reference sequence). Between the trimmed V and J ends, which lost 0 bases and 8 bases, there was a span of 11 bases. This clonotype was seen a few times. Its target is unknown. TCRdb used MiXCR to reprocess the reads, holding one entry per CDR3 protein. The repertoire holds about a million distinct CDR3 sequences, with around 30% as singletons. The V call is TRBV27, the J call TRBJ1-5; weak D call: TRBD1 (5 bases). The sample here was cultured CD8+ T cells from PBMCs, taken from culture after CMV antigen stimulation. The sequence came from a human donor in good health (CMV status not recorded). Some clones in this sample may be carry-over from other donors' samples. The CDR3 region is CASSLSGAGKPQHF. The DNA of the CDR3 is TGTGCCAGCAGTTTATCCGGCGCAGGGAAGCCCCAGCATTTT.